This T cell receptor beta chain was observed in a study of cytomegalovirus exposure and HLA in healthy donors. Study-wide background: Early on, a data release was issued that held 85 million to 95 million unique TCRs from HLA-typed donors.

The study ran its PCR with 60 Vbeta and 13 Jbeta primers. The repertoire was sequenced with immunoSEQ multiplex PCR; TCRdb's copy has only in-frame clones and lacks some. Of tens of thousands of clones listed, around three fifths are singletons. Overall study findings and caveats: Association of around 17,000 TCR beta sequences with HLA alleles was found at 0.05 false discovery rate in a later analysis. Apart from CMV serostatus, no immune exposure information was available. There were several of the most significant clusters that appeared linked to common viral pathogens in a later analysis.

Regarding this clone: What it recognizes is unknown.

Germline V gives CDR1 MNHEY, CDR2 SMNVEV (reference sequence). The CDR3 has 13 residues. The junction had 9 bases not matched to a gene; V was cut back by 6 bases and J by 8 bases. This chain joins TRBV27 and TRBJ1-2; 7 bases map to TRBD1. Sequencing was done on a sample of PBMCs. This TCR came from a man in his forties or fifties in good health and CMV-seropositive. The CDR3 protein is CASSPGGLRGYTF. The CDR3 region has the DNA TGTGCCAGCAGCCCAGGGGGGCTTCGGGGCTACACCTTC.